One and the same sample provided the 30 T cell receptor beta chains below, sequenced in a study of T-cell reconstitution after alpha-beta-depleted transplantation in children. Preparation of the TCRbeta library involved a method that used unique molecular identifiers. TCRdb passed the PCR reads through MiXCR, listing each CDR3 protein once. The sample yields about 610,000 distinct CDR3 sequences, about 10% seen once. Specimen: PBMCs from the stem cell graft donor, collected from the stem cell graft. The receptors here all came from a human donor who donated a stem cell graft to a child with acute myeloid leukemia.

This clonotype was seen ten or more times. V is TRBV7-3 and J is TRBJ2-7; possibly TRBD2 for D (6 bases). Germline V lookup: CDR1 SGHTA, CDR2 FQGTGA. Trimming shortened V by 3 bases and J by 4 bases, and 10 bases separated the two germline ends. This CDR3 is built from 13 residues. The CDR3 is CASSFGGMYEQYF. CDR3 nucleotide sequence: TGTGCCAGCAGCTTCGGCGGGATGTACGAGCAGTACTTC.

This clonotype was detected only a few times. The CDR3 reads CSGGTPRAAYTF. CDR3 in DNA: TGCAGCGGTGGCACCCCCCGGGCCGCCTACACCTTC. The chain has TRBV29-1 and TRBJ1-2; the D is unclear. The CDR3 sequence is 12 residues long. From germline, CDR1 is SQVTM and CDR2 ANQGSEA. V lost 7 bases to trimming and J lost 10 bases, with 19 bases between them.

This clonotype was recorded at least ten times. CDR3 in amino acids: CASSPPSGTFYNEQFF. The CDR3 nucleotides are TGTGCCAGCTCACCACCTAGCGGGACATTCTACAATGAGCAGTTCTTC. The rearrangement links TRBV18 to TRBJ2-1; 8 bases fit TRBD2. The germline CDR1 and CDR2 sequences are KGHSH and LQKENI. The CDR3 length is 16 residues. After removal of 0 bases from V and 3 bases from J, the junction contained 4 bases not matched to a gene. Full variable domain (rest looked up from reference TRBV18 and TRBJ2-1): NAGVMQNPRHLVRRRGQEARLRCSPMKGHSHVYWYRQLPEEGLKFMVYLQKENIIDESGMPKERFSAEFPKEGPSILRIQQVVRGDSAAYFCASSPPSGTFYNEQFFGPGTRLTVL.

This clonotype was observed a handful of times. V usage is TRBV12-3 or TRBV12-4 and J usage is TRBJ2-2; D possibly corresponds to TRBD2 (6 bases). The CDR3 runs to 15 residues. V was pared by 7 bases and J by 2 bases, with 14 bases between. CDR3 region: CASTRDPINTGELFF. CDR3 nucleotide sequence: TGTGCCAGCACGCGGGACCCAATCAACACCGGGGAGCTGTTTTTT.

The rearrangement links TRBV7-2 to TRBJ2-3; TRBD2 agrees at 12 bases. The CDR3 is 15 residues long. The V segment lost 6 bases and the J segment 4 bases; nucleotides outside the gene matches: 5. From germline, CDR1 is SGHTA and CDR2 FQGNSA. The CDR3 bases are TGTGCCAGCAGTTGGGCTAGCGGGGGGGCAGATACGCAGTATTTT. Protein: CASSWASGGADTQYF.

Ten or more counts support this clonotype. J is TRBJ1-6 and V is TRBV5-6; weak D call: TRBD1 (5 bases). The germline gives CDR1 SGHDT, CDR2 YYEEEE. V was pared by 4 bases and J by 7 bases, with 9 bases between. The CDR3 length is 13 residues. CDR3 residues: CASSASGNSPLHF. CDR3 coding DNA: TGTGCCAGCAGCGCTTCAGGGAATTCACCCCTCCACTTT.

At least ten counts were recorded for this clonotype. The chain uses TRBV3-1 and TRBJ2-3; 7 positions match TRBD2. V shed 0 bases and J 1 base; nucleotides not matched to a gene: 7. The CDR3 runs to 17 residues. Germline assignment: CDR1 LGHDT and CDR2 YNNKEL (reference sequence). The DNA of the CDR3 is TGTGCCAGCAGCCAAGATGGAGCGGGAATGGGCACAGATACGCAGTATTTT. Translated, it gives CASSQDGAGMGTDTQYF.

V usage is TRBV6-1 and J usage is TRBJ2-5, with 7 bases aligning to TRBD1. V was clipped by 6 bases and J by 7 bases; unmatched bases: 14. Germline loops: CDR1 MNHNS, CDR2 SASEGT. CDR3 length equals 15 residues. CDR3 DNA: TGTGCCAGCAGCACCGGGACAGAAGCCCTAGCGACCCAGTACTTC. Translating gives CASSTGTEALATQYF.

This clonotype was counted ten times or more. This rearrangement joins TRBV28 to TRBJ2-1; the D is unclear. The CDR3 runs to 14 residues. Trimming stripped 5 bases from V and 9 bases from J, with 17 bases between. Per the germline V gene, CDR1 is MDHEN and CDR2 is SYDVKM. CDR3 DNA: TGTGCCAGCAGTGACAACTTACCTGCCCCTGAGCAGTTCTTC. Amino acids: CASSDNLPAPEQFF. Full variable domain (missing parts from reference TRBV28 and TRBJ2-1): DVKVTQSSRYLVKRTGEKVFLECVQDMDHENMFWYRQDPGLGLRLIYFSYDVKMKEKGDIPEGYSVSREKKERFSLILESASTNQTSMYLCASSDNLPAPEQFFGPGTRLTVL.

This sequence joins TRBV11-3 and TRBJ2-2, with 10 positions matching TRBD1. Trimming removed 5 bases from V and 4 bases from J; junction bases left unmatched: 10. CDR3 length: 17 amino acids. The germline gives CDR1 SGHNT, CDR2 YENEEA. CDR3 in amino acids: CASSPSPGTGVTGELFF. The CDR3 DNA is TGTGCCAGCAGCCCCAGTCCGGGGACAGGGGTCACCGGGGAGCTGTTTTTT.

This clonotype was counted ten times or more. The CDR3 sequence is CSARVGREETQYF. The CDR3 nucleotides read TGCAGTGCTAGAGTCGGGAGAGAGGAGACCCAGTACTTC. The chain uses TRBV20-1 and TRBJ2-5, with D perhaps matching TRBD2 (6 bases). The germline gives CDR1 DFQATT, CDR2 SNEGSKA (reference sequence). The CDR3 is 13 amino acids. Trimming took 1 base from V and 5 from J, leaving 11 bases between them.

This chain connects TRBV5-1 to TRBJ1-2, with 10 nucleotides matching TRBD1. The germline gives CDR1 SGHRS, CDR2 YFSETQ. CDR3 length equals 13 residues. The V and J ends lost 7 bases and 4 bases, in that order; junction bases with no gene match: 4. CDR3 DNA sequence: TGCGCCAGCGGGGGGACAGGGGCCTATGGCTACACCTTC. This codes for CASGGTGAYGYTF.

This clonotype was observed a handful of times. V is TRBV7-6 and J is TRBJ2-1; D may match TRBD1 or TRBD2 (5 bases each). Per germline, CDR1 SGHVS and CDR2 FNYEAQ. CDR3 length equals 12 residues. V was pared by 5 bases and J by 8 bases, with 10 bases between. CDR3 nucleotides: TGTGCCAGCAGCAACCCGGGGCATGAGCAGTTCTTC. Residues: CASSNPGHEQFF.

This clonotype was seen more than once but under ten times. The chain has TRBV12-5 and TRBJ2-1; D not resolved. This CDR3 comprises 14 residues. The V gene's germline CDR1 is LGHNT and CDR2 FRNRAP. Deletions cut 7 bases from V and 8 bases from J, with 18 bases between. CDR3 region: CASANRPSVDEQFF. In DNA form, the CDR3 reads TGTGCTAGTGCCAACCGCCCCTCGGTGGATGAGCAGTTCTTC.

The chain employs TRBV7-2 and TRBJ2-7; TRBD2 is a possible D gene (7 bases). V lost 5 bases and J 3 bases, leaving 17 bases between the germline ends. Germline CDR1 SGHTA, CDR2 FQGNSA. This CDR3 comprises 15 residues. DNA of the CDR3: TGTGCCAGCAGCCCCCCCCCAGGGGAGGGCTACGAGCAGTACTTC. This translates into CASSPPPGEGYEQYF.

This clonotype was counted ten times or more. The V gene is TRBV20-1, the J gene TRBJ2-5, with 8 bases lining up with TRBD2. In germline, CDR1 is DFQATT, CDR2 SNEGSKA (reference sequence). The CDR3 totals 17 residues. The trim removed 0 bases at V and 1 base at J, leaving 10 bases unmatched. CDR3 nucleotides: TGCAGTGCTAGAGATAAAGGGCTAGCGGGTCTCCAAGAGACCCAGTACTTC. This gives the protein CSARDKGLAGLQETQYF.

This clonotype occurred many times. Written as DNA, the CDR3 is TGTGCCAGCAGCCCCGGACACAACCAAGAGACCCAGTACTTC. It encodes CASSPGHNQETQYF. The gene calls are TRBV7-3 and TRBJ2-5; maybe TRBD1 (5 bases). The germline CDR1 and CDR2 sequences are SGHTA and FQGTGA. CDR3 length equals 14 residues. Trimming took off 5 bases at V and 0 bases at J, with 10 bases between the two ends.

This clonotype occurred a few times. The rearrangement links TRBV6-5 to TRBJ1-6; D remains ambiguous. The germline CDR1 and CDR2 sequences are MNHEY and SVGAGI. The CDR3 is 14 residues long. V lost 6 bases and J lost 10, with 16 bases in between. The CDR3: CASSAGEVRSPLHF. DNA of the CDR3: TGTGCCAGCAGCGCGGGAGAGGTGAGGTCACCCCTCCACTTT.

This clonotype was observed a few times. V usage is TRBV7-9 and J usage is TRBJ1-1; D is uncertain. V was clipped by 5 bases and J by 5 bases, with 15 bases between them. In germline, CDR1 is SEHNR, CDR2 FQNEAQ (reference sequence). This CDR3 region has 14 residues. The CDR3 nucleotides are TGTGCCAGCAGCGTAGGAGCCGGGCCTACTGAAGCTTTCTTT. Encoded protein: CASSVGAGPTEAFF.

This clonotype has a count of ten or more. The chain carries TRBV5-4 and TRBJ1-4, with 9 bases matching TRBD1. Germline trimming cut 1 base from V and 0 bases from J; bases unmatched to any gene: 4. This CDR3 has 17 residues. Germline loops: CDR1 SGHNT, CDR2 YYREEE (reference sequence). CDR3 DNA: TGTGCCAGCAGCTTGAAGCGACAGGGGGCAACTAATGAAAAACTGTTTTTT. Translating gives CASSLKRQGATNEKLFF.

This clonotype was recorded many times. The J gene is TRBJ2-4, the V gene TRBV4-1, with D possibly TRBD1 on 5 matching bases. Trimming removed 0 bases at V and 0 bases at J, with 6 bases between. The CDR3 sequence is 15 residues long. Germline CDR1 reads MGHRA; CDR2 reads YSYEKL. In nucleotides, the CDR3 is TGCGCCAGCAGCCAAGAAGGGGTAGCCAAAAACATTCAGTACTTC. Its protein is CASSQEGVAKNIQYF.

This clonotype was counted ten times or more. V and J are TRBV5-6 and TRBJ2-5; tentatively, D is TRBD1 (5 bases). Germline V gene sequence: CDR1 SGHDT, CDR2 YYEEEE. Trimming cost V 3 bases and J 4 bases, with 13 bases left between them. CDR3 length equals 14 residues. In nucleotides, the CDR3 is TGTGCCAGCAGCTATTCAGGGTCCAGAGAGACCCAGTACTTC. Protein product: CASSYSGSRETQYF.

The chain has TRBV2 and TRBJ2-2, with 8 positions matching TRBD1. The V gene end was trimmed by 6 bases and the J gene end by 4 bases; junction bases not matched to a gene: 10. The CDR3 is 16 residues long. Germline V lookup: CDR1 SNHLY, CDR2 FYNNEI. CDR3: CASRGQAKAGTGELFF. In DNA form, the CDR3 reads TGTGCCAGCAGGGGACAGGCGAAAGCGGGCACCGGGGAGCTGTTTTTT. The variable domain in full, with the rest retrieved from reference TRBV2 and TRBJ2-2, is EPEVTQTPSHQVTQMGQEVILRCVPISNHLYFYWYRQILGQKVEFLVSFYNNEISEKSEIFDDQFSVERPDGSNFTLKIRSTKLEDSAMYFCASRGQAKAGTGELFFGEGSRLTVL.

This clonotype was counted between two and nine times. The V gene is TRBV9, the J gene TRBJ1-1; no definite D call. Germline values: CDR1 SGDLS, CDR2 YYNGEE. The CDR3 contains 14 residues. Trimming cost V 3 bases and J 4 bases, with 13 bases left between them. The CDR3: CASSAHPGFTEAFF. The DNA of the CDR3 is TGTGCCAGCAGCGCCCATCCGGGGTTCACTGAAGCTTTCTTT.

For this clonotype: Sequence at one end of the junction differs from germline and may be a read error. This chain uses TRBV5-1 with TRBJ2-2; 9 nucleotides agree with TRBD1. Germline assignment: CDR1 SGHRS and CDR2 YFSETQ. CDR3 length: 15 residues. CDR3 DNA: TGCGCCAGCAGCGGGGACAGGGCCAACACCGGGGAGCTGTCTTTT. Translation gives CASSGDRANTGELSF.

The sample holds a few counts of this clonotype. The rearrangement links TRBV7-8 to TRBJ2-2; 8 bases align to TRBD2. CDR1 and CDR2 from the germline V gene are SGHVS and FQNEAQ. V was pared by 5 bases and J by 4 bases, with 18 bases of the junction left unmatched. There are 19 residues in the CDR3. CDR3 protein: CASSTLAGGGHRGTGELFF. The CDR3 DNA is TGTGCCAGCAGCACTCTAGCGGGTGGAGGCCATAGAGGCACCGGGGAGCTGTTTTTT.

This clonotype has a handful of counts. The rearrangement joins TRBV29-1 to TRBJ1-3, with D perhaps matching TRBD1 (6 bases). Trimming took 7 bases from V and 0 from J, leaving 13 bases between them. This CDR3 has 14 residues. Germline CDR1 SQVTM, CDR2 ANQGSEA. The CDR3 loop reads CSAQRGVSGNTIYF. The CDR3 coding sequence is TGCAGCGCTCAAAGGGGGGTCTCTGGAAACACCATATATTTT.

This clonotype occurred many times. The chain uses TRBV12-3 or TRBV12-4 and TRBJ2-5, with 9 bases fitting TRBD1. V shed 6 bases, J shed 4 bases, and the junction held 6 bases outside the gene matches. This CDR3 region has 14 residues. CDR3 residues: CASSGDREGETQYF. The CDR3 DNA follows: TGTGCCAGCAGCGGGGACAGGGAAGGAGAGACCCAGTACTTC.

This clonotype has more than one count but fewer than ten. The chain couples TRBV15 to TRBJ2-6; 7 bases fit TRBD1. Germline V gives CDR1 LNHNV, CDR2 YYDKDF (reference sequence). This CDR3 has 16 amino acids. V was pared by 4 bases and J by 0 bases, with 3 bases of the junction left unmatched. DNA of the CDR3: TGTGCCACCAGCATCCGACAGGGCTCTGGGGCCAACGTCCTGACTTTC. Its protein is CATSIRQGSGANVLTF.

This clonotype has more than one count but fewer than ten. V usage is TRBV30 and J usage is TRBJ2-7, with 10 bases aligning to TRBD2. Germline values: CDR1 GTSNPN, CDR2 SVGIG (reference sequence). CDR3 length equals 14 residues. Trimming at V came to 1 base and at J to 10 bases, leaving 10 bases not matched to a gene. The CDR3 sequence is CAWSAASGSVGQYF. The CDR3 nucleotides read TGTGCCTGGAGTGCGGCTAGCGGGAGCGTCGGCCAGTACTTC.